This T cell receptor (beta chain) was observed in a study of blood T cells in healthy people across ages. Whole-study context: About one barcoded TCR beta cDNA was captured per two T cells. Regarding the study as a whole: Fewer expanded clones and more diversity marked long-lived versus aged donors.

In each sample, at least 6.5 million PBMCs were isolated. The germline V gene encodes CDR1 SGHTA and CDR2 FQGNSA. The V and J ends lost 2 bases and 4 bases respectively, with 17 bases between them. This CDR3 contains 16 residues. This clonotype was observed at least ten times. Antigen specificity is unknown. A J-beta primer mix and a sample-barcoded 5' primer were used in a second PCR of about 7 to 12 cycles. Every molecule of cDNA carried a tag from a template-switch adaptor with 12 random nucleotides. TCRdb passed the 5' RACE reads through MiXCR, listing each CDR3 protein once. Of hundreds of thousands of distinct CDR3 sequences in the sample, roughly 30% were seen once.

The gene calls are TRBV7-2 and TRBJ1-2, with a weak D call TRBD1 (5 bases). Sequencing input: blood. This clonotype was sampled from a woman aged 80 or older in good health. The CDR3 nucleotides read TGTGCCAGCAGCTTAAGCGTCCGGCGACAGCGCTATGGCTACACCTTC. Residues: CASSLSVRRQRYGYTF.